This entry concerns a single TCR beta chain. This CDR3 is built from 16 residues. V lost 0 bases to trimming and J lost 1 base; unmatched junction nucleotides: 5. The V gene's germline CDR1 is LGHNA and CDR2 YNFKEQ. The data are from a study of blood T cell repertoires in COVID-19. The repertoire was sequenced with immunoSEQ multiplex PCR; TCRdb's copy has only in-frame clones and lacks some. The table records 150,000 to 200,000 clones, around 80% of them present only once. The rearrangement joins TRBV4-2 to TRBJ2-7; 8 bases line up with TRBD1. Sequenced sample: PBMCs or T cells enriched from blood (not recorded which). The clonotype originates from a woman in her sixties or seventies who had recovered from COVID-19. The CDR3 loop is CASSQEGRGPSYEQYF. The CDR3 coding sequence is TGTGCCAGCAGCCAAGAAGGCAGGGGGCCGTCCTACGAGCAGTACTTC.